These 28 T cell receptor beta chains came from one sample sequenced in a study of T cells in women clearing cervical HPV infection. Here immunoSEQ multiplex PCR was the method, and the copy in TCRdb shows in-frame clones only, minus some. The table lists 45,000 to 55,000 clones. Sequencing used blood buffy coat. Every receptor here comes from a woman between 18 and 75 years old with a cervical HPV16 infection that either progressed to CIN3+ or cleared (not recorded which).

Turning to this clone: The CDR3 end is not reached by the read, which stops 3 residues before it; the germline J gene fills it in. V is TRBV5-1 and J is TRBJ2-5; a weak D match, TRBD2 (6 bases). The CDR3 totals 16 residues. The germline V gene encodes CDR1 SGHRS and CDR2 YFSETQ. Trimming cost V 0 bases and J 5 bases, with 17 bases left between them. This CDR3 reads CASSLEGEAGRETQYF. Partial CDR3 DNA: TGCGCCAGCAGCTTGGAGGGTGAGGCAGGGAGGGAGACC.

To note about this clone: The CDR3 goes on 3 residues after the read ends, and that part is filled in from the germline J gene. The genes are TRBV7-8 and TRBJ2-3; 13 bases agree with TRBD2. CDR1 and CDR2 from the germline V gene are SGHVS and FQNEAQ. After removal of 2 bases from V and 4 bases from J, the junction contained 3 bases not matched to a gene. CDR3 length: 16 amino acids. CDR3 DNA, as far as it was read: TGTGCCAGCAGCTTATTAACTAGCGGGGGGGCAGATACG. This codes for CASSLLTSGGADT. The CDR3 in its entirety is CASSLLTSGGADTQYF.

Remarks on this clone: From the germline J gene comes the end of the CDR3, since the read stops 3 residues before it. V gene TRBV20-1 combines with J gene TRBJ1-6; TRBD1 agrees at 10 bases. The CDR3 extends over 15 amino acids. V was pared by 6 bases and J by 6 bases, with 8 bases of the junction left unmatched. Germline-derived CDR1 and CDR2 are DFQATT and SNEGSKA (reference sequence). The CDR3 is CSARQGAGGNSPLHF. The CDR3 bases that were read are TGCAGTGCAAGACAGGGGGCGGGTGGTAATTCACCC.

On this clone itself: With the read ending 3 residues before the CDR3 end, the germline J gene is used to fill in that end. V usage is TRBV12-3 or TRBV12-4 and J usage is TRBJ1-2; 7 bases are a match to TRBD1. V lost 6 bases and J lost 2; bases outside the gene matches: 3. The length of the CDR3 is 13 residues. The DNA read from the CDR3 is TGTGCCAGCAGATCGACAGGGAACTATGGC. Protein product: CASRSTGNYG. The entire CDR3 protein reads CASRSTGNYGYTF.

Comment on this clone: The CDR3 end falls 3 residues outside the read, so it is completed with the germline J gene. This chain joins TRBV5-8 and TRBJ1-5, with 7 bases that match TRBD1. Per the germline V gene, CDR1 is SGHTS and CDR2 is YDEGEE. There are 15 residues in the CDR3. The ends lost 1 base at V and 2 bases at J; junction bases unmatched: 3. The CDR3 sequence is CASSLRDRGNQPQHF. CDR3 bases read: TGTGCCAGCAGCTTGCGAGACAGGGGCAATCAGCCC. Full variable domain (remainder filled in from reference TRBV5-8 and TRBJ1-5): EAGVTQSPTHLIKTRGQQATLRCSPISGHTSVYWYQQALGLGLQFLLWYDEGEERNRGNFPPRFSGRQFPNYSSELNVNALELEDSALYLCASSLRDRGNQPQHFGDGTRLSIL.

As to this clone: The read halts 3 residues ahead of the CDR3 end, with the missing end drawn from the germline J gene. This sequence joins TRBV30 and TRBJ2-7; D unresolved. Germline assignment: CDR1 GTSNPN and CDR2 SVGIG (reference sequence). CDR3 length: 12 residues. Trimming took 2 bases from V and 2 from J, leaving 7 bases between them. The CDR3 loop reads CAWSQAPYEQYF. The part of the CDR3 DNA that was read is TGTGCCTGGAGTCAGGCCCCCTACGAG.

For this clone: The CDR3 is cut off 3 residues early in the read; its end comes from the germline J gene. This rearrangement joins TRBV19 to TRBJ1-2, with a weak D call TRBD1 (6 bases). Trimming pared 5 bases from V and 6 bases from J, leaving 10 bases between. Germline CDR1 LNHDA, CDR2 SQIVND (reference sequence). The CDR3 consists of 12 residues. CDR3 in amino acids: CASSLYRDGYTF. The CDR3 DNA, read in part, is TGTGCCAGTAGTCTCTACAGGGATGGC.

Turning to this clone: The read halts 3 residues ahead of the CDR3 end, with the missing end drawn from the germline J gene. The genes are TRBV5-5 and TRBJ1-3; D unclear. This CDR3 contains 15 residues. CDR1 is SGHKS, CDR2 YYEKEE, per germline (reference sequence). Trimming took 0 bases from V and 4 from J, leaving 11 bases between them. Incomplete CDR3 DNA: TGTGCCAGCAGCTTGGTGGGCAGGTCAGGAAACACC. It codes for CASSLVGRSGNT. The entire CDR3 reads CASSLVGRSGNTIYF.

Concerning this clone itself: The CDR3 extends 3 residues past the end of the read, so its final part is completed from the germline J gene. The chain couples TRBV5-1 to TRBJ2-1, with 11 bases matching TRBD1. The CDR3 consists of 19 residues. CDR1 is SGHRS and CDR2 is YFSETQ in the germline V gene. Trimming cost V 0 bases and J 2 bases; bases outside gene matches: 10. The sequenced CDR3 bases are TGCGCCAGCAGCTTGGCCGGACAGGGGGCGTCGTACACCTACAATGAG. The encoded protein is CASSLAGQGASYTYNE. The CDR3, in full, reads CASSLAGQGASYTYNEQFF.

CDR3 amino acids: CSAREQVPEKLFF. The part of the CDR3 DNA that was read is TGCAGTGCTAGAGAACAGGTCCCAGAAAAA. The genes are TRBV20-1 and TRBJ1-4, with D perhaps matching TRBD1 (5 bases). The CDR3 goes on 3 residues after the read ends, and that part is filled in from the germline J gene. Germline-derived CDR1 and CDR2 are DFQATT and SNEGSKA (reference sequence). This CDR3 is 13 amino acids long. Deletions cut 0 bases from V and 8 bases from J, with 10 bases between.

A note on this clone: The CDR3 end is not reached by the read, which stops 3 residues before it; the germline J gene fills it in. V and J are TRBV12-3 or TRBV12-4 and TRBJ1-4, with D tentatively TRBD1 (6 bases). Between the trimmed V and J ends, which lost 3 bases and 8 bases, there was a span of 13 bases. The CDR3 runs 14 residues. CDR3 region: CASSFGGGGEKLFF. Partial CDR3 DNA: TGTGCCAGCAGTTTTGGGGGAGGGGGAGAAAAA.

Regarding this clone: The CDR3 end falls 3 residues outside the read, so it is completed with the germline J gene. The V gene is TRBV28, the J gene TRBJ1-4, with 12 bases matching TRBD1. This CDR3 is built from 16 residues. V lost 6 bases, J lost 3 bases, and 5 bases stayed unmatched. The germline CDR1 and CDR2 sequences are MDHEN and SYDVKM. The covered CDR3 bases are TGTGCCAGCAGGGGACAGGGGGCTTCGGCTAATGAAAAA. Its translation is CASRGQGASANEK. In full, the CDR3 is CASRGQGASANEKLFF. Using reference TRBV28 and TRBJ1-4 for the parts outside the CDR3, the full variable domain is DVKVTQSSRYLVKRTGEKVFLECVQDMDHENMFWYRQDPGLGLRLIYFSYDVKMKEKGDIPEGYSVSREKKERFSLILESASTNQTSMYLCASRGQGASANEKLFFGSGTQLSVL.

Concerning this clone itself: The CDR3 goes on 3 residues after the read ends, and that part is filled in from the germline J gene. V and J are TRBV5-6 and TRBJ2-6; D not certain. The germline V gene has CDR1 SGHDT and CDR2 YYEEEE. The ends were cut back, 2 bases at V and 0 bases at J, with 6 bases in the middle. This CDR3 region has 15 residues. The covered CDR3 bases are TGTGCCAGCAGCTTTAAGGTCTCTGGGGCCAACGTC. The encoded protein is CASSFKVSGANV. The entire CDR3 sequence reads CASSFKVSGANVLTF.

To note about this clone: The DNA ends 3 residues before the CDR3 does, and the rest of the CDR3 is filled in from the germline J gene. The chain uses TRBV20-1 and TRBJ2-3; TRBD2 agrees at 13 bases. This CDR3 contains 16 residues. The V segment lost 6 bases and the J segment 3 bases; nucleotides outside the gene matches: 9. Per the germline V gene, CDR1 is DFQATT and CDR2 is SNEGSKA (reference sequence). The sequenced part of the CDR3 DNA is TGCAGTGCGGATACGGGACTAGCGGGAAGGACAGATACG. It encodes CSADTGLAGRTDT. The complete CDR3 protein is CSADTGLAGRTDTQYF.

Of note for this clone: The read falls 3 residues short of the CDR3 end, and the missing part is taken from the germline J gene. This rearrangement joins TRBV19 to TRBJ1-2, with TRBD1 matching 11 bases. V lost 3 bases and J lost 3; bases outside the gene matches: 0. The CDR3 spans 14 residues. From germline, CDR1 is LNHDA and CDR2 SQIVND (reference sequence). CDR3 loop: CASSMGQGDYGYTF. CDR3 DNA, as far as it was read: TGTGCCAGTAGTATGGGACAGGGGGACTATGGC.

Notes on this clone: The read halts 3 residues ahead of the CDR3 end, with the missing end drawn from the germline J gene. The chain carries TRBV7-2 and TRBJ2-5; the D gene is possibly TRBD1 (6 bases). Per germline, CDR1 SGHTA and CDR2 FQGNSA. The V gene lost 4 bases and the J gene lost 3 bases, with 12 bases spanning the gap. This CDR3 comprises 14 residues. The part of the CDR3 DNA that was read is TGTGCCAGCAGCTCATTGGACAGAAAAGAGACC. Protein: CASSSLDRKET. The entire CDR3 protein is CASSSLDRKETQYF.

The chain's CDR3 is CSVTGGLYGYTF. CDR3 DNA (partial): TGCAGCGTTACAGGGGGCCTCTATGGC. This chain joins TRBV29-1 and TRBJ1-2; 9 bases fit TRBD1. The read comes to an end 3 residues before the CDR3 does, leaving the germline J gene to fill in the end. The germline V gene encodes CDR1 SQVTM and CDR2 ANQGSEA. V was pared by 5 bases and J by 4 bases, with 2 bases of the junction left unmatched. This CDR3 comprises 12 residues. The whole variable domain, remainder taken from reference TRBV29-1 and TRBJ1-2, is SAVISQKPSRDICQRGTSLTIQCQVDSQVTMMFWYRQQPGQSLTLIATANQGSEATYESGFVIDKFPISRPNLTFSTLTVSNMSPEDSSIYLCSVTGGLYGYTFGSGTRLTVV.

The CDR3: CASSALAGSYEQYF. CDR3 DNA (partial): TGTGCCAGCAGTGCTCTAGCGGGAAGTTACGAG. The V and J genes are TRBV2 and TRBJ2-7; 9 bases are shared with TRBD2. With the read ending 3 residues before the CDR3 end, the germline J gene is used to fill in that end. V lost 4 bases, J lost 4 bases, and 5 bases stayed unmatched. This CDR3 is built from 14 residues. CDR1 and CDR2 from the germline V gene are SNHLY and FYNNEI.

Remarks on this clone: The read falls 3 residues short of the CDR3 end, and the missing part is taken from the germline J gene. The V call is TRBV7-8, the J call TRBJ2-1; 9 positions match TRBD1. The CDR3 runs 15 residues. In germline, CDR1 is SGHVS, CDR2 FQNEAQ. V trimming: 5 bases; J trimming: 5 bases; junction bases outside the gene matches: 7. The CDR3 spells CASSPWDREDNEQFF. Partial CDR3 DNA: TGTGCCAGCAGCCCCTGGGACAGGGAAGACAATGAG.

The CDR3 DNA, read in part, is TGTGCCAGTTTCACCCGCAGGGCTAACTATGGC. Translating it yields CASFTRRANYG. The CDR3 in full is CASFTRRANYGYTF. This rearrangement joins TRBV6-2 or TRBV6-3 to TRBJ1-2, with a weak D call TRBD1 (5 bases). The DNA ends 3 residues before the CDR3 does, and the rest of the CDR3 is filled in from the germline J gene. Germline lookup yields CDR1 MNHEY and CDR2 SVGEGT. The CDR3 is 14 amino acids. V lost 9 bases to trimming and J lost 0 bases, with 14 bases between them.

As regards this clone: Compared with germline, one end of the junction differs, possibly owing to a read error. The read gets to within 3 residues of the CDR3 end, and the germline J gene fills in the rest. This chain links TRBV11-1 with TRBJ1-6; D is perhaps TRBD1 (6 bases). CDR1 and CDR2 (germline): SGHAT, FQDESV (reference sequence). CDR3 size: 13 residues. The CDR3: CASRLGGHSPLHF. The CDR3 DNA, read in part, is TGTGCCAGCCGCTTGGGGGGGCATTCACCC.

Remarks on this clone: The read is 3 residues too short to cover the CDR3 end, so that end is filled in from the germline J gene. The rearrangement links TRBV2 to TRBJ1-4, with a weak D call TRBD1 (5 bases). Trimming removed 3 bases at V and 5 bases at J, with 7 bases between. From germline, CDR1 is SNHLY and CDR2 FYNNEI. The CDR3 has 13 amino acids. Here the CDR3 reads CASSDRANEKLFF. Incomplete CDR3 DNA: TGTGCCAGCAGTGACAGGGCGAATGAAAAA.

With regard to this clone: The read ends 3 residues before the CDR3 terminus; that terminus is restored from the germline J gene. This rearrangement joins TRBV5-1 to TRBJ2-7, with 9 nucleotides matching TRBD1. The V gene end was trimmed by 0 bases and the J gene end by 5 bases; junction bases not matched to a gene: 0. Germline CDR1 is SGHRS and CDR2 is YFSETQ. This CDR3 spans 13 amino acids. The CDR3 bases that were read are TGCGCCAGCAGCTTGGGGGACAGGGACGAG. It translates to CASSLGDRDE. The whole CDR3 region reads CASSLGDRDEQYF.

Turning to this clone: The read halts 3 residues ahead of the CDR3 end, with the missing end drawn from the germline J gene. The chain recombines TRBV2 with TRBJ2-6, with D uncertain. The CDR3 is 14 amino acids. The V and J ends lost 7 bases and 3 bases respectively, with 10 bases between them. The V gene's germline CDR1 is SNHLY and CDR2 FYNNEI. This chain's CDR3 is CASKLSRGANVLTF. The sequenced part of the CDR3 DNA is TGTGCCAGCAAACTTAGCCGTGGGGCCAACGTC.

The CDR3 DNA, read in part, is TGTGCCAGTAGTATCCGGGGGATTGAGTACGAG. It encodes CASSIRGIEYE. The full CDR3 protein is CASSIRGIEYEQYF. V gene TRBV19 combines with J gene TRBJ2-7, with D possibly TRBD2 on 6 matching bases. From the germline J gene comes the end of the CDR3, since the read stops 3 residues before it. V was trimmed by 3 bases and J by 4 bases, leaving 13 bases between them. This CDR3 has 14 residues. The germline gives CDR1 LNHDA, CDR2 SQIVND (reference sequence).

With regard to this clone: The DNA ends 3 residues before the CDR3 does, and the rest of the CDR3 is filled in from the germline J gene. The J gene is TRBJ2-1, the V gene TRBV5-1; TRBD2 matches at 9 bases. Looked up from germline, CDR1 is SGHRS and CDR2 is YFSETQ. The CDR3 has 19 residues. V lost 4 bases to trimming and J lost 1 base; unmatched junction nucleotides: 15. This CDR3 reads CASSPYRPSGTTSYNEQFF. The CDR3 DNA, read in part, is TGCGCCAGCAGCCCATACCGTCCTAGCGGGACCACTTCCTACAATGAG. Together with reference TRBV5-1 and TRBJ2-1, the CDR3 gives the full variable domain: KAGVTQTPRYLIKTRGQQVTLSCSPISGHRSVSWYQQTPGQGLQFLFEYFSETQRNKGNFPGRFSGRQFSNSRSEMNVSTLELGDSALYLCASSPYRPSGTTSYNEQFFGPGTRLTVL.

As regards this clone: The read is 3 residues too short to cover the CDR3 end, so that end is filled in from the germline J gene. The J gene is TRBJ1-5, the V gene TRBV7-2, with 7 bases that match TRBD1. CDR1 SGHTA and CDR2 FQGNSA come from the germline V gene. The CDR3 loop spans 15 amino acids. Germline trimming cut 6 bases from V and 2 bases from J; bases unmatched to any gene: 7. Partial CDR3 DNA: TGTGCCAGCAGGGAGACAGGGAAAGGCAATCAGCCC. Translation: CASRETGKGNQP. The full CDR3 protein is CASRETGKGNQPQHF.

Turning to this clone: The read gets to within 3 residues of the CDR3 end, and the germline J gene fills in the rest. The chain is built from TRBV29-1 and TRBJ2-1; 11 nucleotides agree with TRBD2. This CDR3 comprises 16 residues. CDR1 and CDR2 from the germline V gene are SQVTM and ANQGSEA. After removal of 4 bases from V and 1 base from J, the junction contained 6 bases not matched to a gene. The CDR3 reads CSVVSTSGTSYNEQFF. The covered CDR3 bases are TGCAGCGTTGTTTCGACTAGCGGGACGTCCTACAATGAG.